The 18 T cell receptor beta chains reported below all come from one sample, sequenced in a study of T cells in Graves' hyperthyroidism and ophthalmopathy. Amplification of TCR beta CDR3 regions was performed using RNA transcripts as template. Carried out on the TCR CDR3, a first-round RT-PCR used the HTBI primer set. Using its own MiXCR run on the multiplex PCR reads, TCRdb lists one record per CDR3 protein. This sample has around 500,000 distinct CDR3 sequences, with approximately 15% found just once. Input material: blood. The origin of the receptors is a young woman with Graves' hyperthyroidism.

This clonotype was recorded at least ten times. V is TRBV5-1 and J is TRBJ1-1, with D uncertain. Trimming stripped 0 bases from V and 1 base from J, with 7 bases between. The germline V gene has CDR1 SGHRS and CDR2 YFSETQ. This CDR3 contains 14 residues. CDR3 sequence: CASSLVIGNTEAFF. CDR3 nucleotide sequence: TGCGCCAGCAGCTTGGTTATCGGGAACACTGAAGCTTTCTTT.

This clonotype was seen only once. The chain recombines TRBV7-6 with TRBJ1-1; D not resolved. Looked up from germline, CDR1 is SGHVS and CDR2 is FNYEAQ. With 3 bases removed from V and 3 bases from J, the gap between germline ends came to 11 bases. The CDR3 consists of 14 residues. For the CDR3, the DNA is TGTGCCAGCAGCTTTCCCGGGATGGACACTGAAGCTTTCTTT. Protein sequence: CASSFPGMDTEAFF. The variable domain in full, with the rest retrieved from reference TRBV7-6 and TRBJ1-1, is GAGVSQSPRYKVTKRGQDVALRCDPISGHVSLYWYRQALGQGPEFLTYFNYEAQQDKSGLPNDRFSAERPEGSISTLTIQRTEQRDSAMYRCASSFPGMDTEAFFGQGTRLTVV.

This clonotype was counted many times. The chain couples TRBV3-1 to TRBJ2-7, with D possibly matching TRBD1 (5 bases). CDR1 LGHDT and CDR2 YNNKEL come from the germline V gene (reference sequence). The CDR3 sequence is 14 residues long. Trimming removed 8 bases at V and 3 bases at J, with 17 bases between. The DNA for the CDR3 is TGTGCCAGCGGACACACCCGGGCATTCTACGAGCAGTACTTC. This sequence encodes CASGHTRAFYEQYF.

This clonotype appeared many times. This chain's CDR3 is CASSSGARLTDTQYF. As DNA, the CDR3 is TGCGCCAGCAGTTCGGGGGCGAGGCTCACAGATACGCAGTATTTT. The V and J genes are TRBV5-1 and TRBJ2-3; either TRBD1 or TRBD2 may supply D (6 bases each). V was trimmed by 5 bases and J by 2 bases, leaving 15 bases between them. CDR1 is SGHRS, CDR2 YFSETQ, per germline. CDR3 size: 15 residues.

This clonotype was counted at least ten times. The chain links TRBV29-1 to TRBJ2-1; D possibly uses TRBD1 or TRBD2 (5 bases each). The germline CDR1 and CDR2 sequences are SQVTM and ANQGSEA. Trimming pared 1 base from V and 0 bases from J, leaving 10 bases between. This CDR3 spans 15 amino acids. CDR3 amino acids: CSVEVGVSSYNEQFF. CDR3 nucleotides: TGCAGCGTTGAAGTGGGGGTAAGCTCCTACAATGAGCAGTTCTTC.

The table lists this clonotype with many counts. This chain uses TRBV12-3 or TRBV12-4 with TRBJ2-2; D might be TRBD1 or TRBD2, each matching 5 bases. Trimming left V 7 bases short and J 3 bases short, with 21 bases between. This CDR3 region has 17 residues. Written as DNA, the CDR3 is TGTGCCAGCACCATGGGAGTGGGTACAGGAGACACCGGGGAGCTGTTTTTT. Translating gives CASTMGVGTGDTGELFF.

The rearrangement uses TRBV7-9 and TRBJ2-1, with D perhaps TRBD1 (5 bases). V lost 3 bases and J 1 base, leaving 10 bases between the germline ends. Germline assignment: CDR1 SEHNR and CDR2 FQNEAQ (reference sequence). The CDR3 is 15 residues long. In DNA, the CDR3 is TGTGCCAGCAGCTTCGTGGGGCGGTCCTACAATGAGCAGTTCTTC. It is translated as CASSFVGRSYNEQFF.

This clonotype was counted between two and nine times. This chain connects TRBV6-6 to TRBJ2-2; 7 positions match TRBD1. The CDR3 has 17 residues. The V gene's germline CDR1 is MNHNY and CDR2 SVGAGI (reference sequence). The J segment lost 6 bases and the V segment lost 0 bases, leaving 10 bases of the junction unmatched. The CDR3 is CASSYSIQGERAGELFF. The CDR3 nucleotides read TGTGCCAGCAGTTACTCGATCCAGGGGGAGAGGGCCGGGGAGCTGTTTTTT.

In this sample, this clonotype turned up a few times. Here the CDR3 DNA reads TGTGCCAGCAACATCCCGGGGGGACTAGCGGGAGTGGAGACCCAGTACTTC. Translating gives CASNIPGGLAGVETQYF. The V call is TRBV7-2, the J call TRBJ2-5; 14 nucleotides align to TRBD2. CDR3 length: 17 residues. Germline V gene sequence: CDR1 SGHTA, CDR2 FQGNSA. Unmatched junction bases numbered 12, after V lost 7 bases and J lost 5 bases.

The sample holds many counts of this clonotype. J is TRBJ2-7 and V is TRBV6-1; 14 nucleotides match TRBD2. J was trimmed by 5 bases and V by 7 bases; bases with no gene match: 10. The germline gives CDR1 MNHNS, CDR2 SASEGT. This CDR3 spans 16 amino acids. The CDR3: CASTDRGGLAGDEQYF. CDR3 DNA sequence: TGTGCCAGCACCGACCGGGGGGGACTAGCGGGAGACGAGCAGTACTTC.

The sample holds many counts of this clonotype. The chain is built from TRBV12-3 or TRBV12-4 and TRBJ1-2; no definite D call. V dropped 5 bases and J dropped 2 bases, with 6 bases sitting between them. The CDR3 spans 12 residues. As DNA, the CDR3 is TGTGCCAGCAGTCCCGAGAACTATGGCTACACCTTC. Protein: CASSPENYGYTF.

This clonotype has ten or more counts. The J gene is TRBJ1-1, the V gene TRBV12-3 or TRBV12-4; D gene uncertain. The CDR3 consists of 15 residues. V was pared by 3 bases and J by 0 bases, with 11 bases between. The CDR3 loop reads CASSLAGEMNTEAFF. The CDR3 region has the DNA TGTGCCAGCAGTTTGGCCGGGGAGATGAACACTGAAGCTTTCTTT.

V and J are TRBV27 and TRBJ2-3; D is possibly TRBD2 (6 bases). From germline, CDR1 is MNHEY and CDR2 SMNVEV (reference sequence). Trimming took off 6 bases at V and 0 bases at J, with 13 bases between the two ends. CDR3 length: 15 residues. CDR3 coding DNA: TGTGCCAGCAGGGAAGCGGGTTCTAGCACAGATACGCAGTATTTT. It yields the protein CASREAGSSTDTQYF.

In this sample, this clonotype turned up many times. The genes are TRBV7-2 and TRBJ2-3, with 12 bases fitting TRBD2. Germline lookup yields CDR1 SGHTA and CDR2 FQGNSA. CDR3 size: 16 residues. With V trimmed by 3 bases and J by 3 bases, 4 bases remained unmatched. The DNA for the CDR3 is TGTGCCAGCAGCTTGGCTAGCGGGAGGGGAACAGATACGCAGTATTTT. It yields the protein CASSLASGRGTDTQYF.

The chain employs TRBV7-8 and TRBJ2-7, with 11 positions matching TRBD1. The germline V gene encodes CDR1 SGHVS and CDR2 FQNEAQ. The CDR3 runs to 14 residues. V shed 4 bases, J shed 9 bases, and the junction held 8 bases outside the gene matches. The CDR3 bases are TGTGCCAGCAGCTCAGCCCAAGGGACAGGGGGGCAGTACGTC. Translating gives CASSSAQGTGGQYV.

The table lists this clonotype with a few counts. A much larger clone sits a single nucleotide away, making a read error possible. This sequence joins TRBV2 and TRBJ2-5, with unresolved D. The CDR3 spans 13 residues. Germline assignment: CDR1 SNHLY and CDR2 FYNNEI. CDR3 in DNA: TGTGCCTCATGTCAAGCTCGCCTAGAGACCCAGCACTTC. Translated: CASCQARLETQHF.

The V and J genes are TRBV19 and TRBJ1-1; perhaps TRBD1 as D (6 bases). Trimming removed 10 bases at V and 1 base at J, with 10 bases between. Germline CDR1 and CDR2: LNHDA and SQIVND (reference sequence). The CDR3 spans 12 residues. The CDR3, as DNA: TGTGCCACCGTACAGGGGAACACTGAAGCTTTCTTT. This encodes CATVQGNTEAFF.

This clonotype appeared many times. The chain carries TRBV11-3 and TRBJ2-4; D is possibly TRBD1 (6 bases). The V and J ends lost 4 bases and 8 bases respectively, with 9 bases between them. Germline V CDR1 and CDR2: SGHNT, YENEEA. The CDR3 has 12 residues. In nucleotides, the CDR3 is TGTGCCAGCAGCTCCAGGGGTTACATTCAGTACTTC. Translation: CASSSRGYIQYF.